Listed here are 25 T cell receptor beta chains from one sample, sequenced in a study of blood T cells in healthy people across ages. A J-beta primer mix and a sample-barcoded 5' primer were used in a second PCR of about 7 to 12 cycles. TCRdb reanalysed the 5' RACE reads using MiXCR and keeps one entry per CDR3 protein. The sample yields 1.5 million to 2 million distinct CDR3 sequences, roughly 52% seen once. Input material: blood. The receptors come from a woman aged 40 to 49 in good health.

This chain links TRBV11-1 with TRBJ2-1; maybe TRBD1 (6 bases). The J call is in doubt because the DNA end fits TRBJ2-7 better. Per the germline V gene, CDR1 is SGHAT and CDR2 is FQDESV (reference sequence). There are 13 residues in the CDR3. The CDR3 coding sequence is TGTGCCAGCAGCTTAATAACAGGGTCGGAGCAGTACTTC. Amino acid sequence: CASSLITGSEQYF.

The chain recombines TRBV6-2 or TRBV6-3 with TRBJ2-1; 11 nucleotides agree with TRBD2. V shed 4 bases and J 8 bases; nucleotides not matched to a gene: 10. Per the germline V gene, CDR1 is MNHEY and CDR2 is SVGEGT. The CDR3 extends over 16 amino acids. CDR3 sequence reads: CASSSLAGGHRHEQFF. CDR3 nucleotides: TGTGCCAGCAGTTCCTTAGCGGGGGGGCACCGGCATGAGCAGTTCTTC.

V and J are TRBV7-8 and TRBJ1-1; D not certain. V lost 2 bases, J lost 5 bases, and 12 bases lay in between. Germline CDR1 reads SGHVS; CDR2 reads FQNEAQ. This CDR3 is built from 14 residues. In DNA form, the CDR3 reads TGTGCCAGCAGCTTACACGACGGGTTGACTGAAGCTTTCTTT. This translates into CASSLHDGLTEAFF.

CDR3 in amino acids: CASSFARIRGQYYGYTF. As DNA, the CDR3 is TGCGCCAGCAGCTTCGCCCGCATTAGGGGACAGTATTATGGCTACACCTTC. V gene TRBV5-1 combines with J gene TRBJ1-2, with 7 positions matching TRBD1. V dropped 2 bases and J dropped 5; count of bases not matched to a gene: 15. The CDR3 length is 17 residues. The V gene's germline CDR1 is SGHRS and CDR2 YFSETQ. The whole variable domain, remainder taken from reference TRBV5-1 and TRBJ1-2, is KAGVTQTPRYLIKTRGQQVTLSCSPISGHRSVSWYQQTPGQGLQFLFEYFSETQRNKGNFPGRFSGRQFSNSRSEMNVSTLELGDSALYLCASSFARIRGQYYGYTFGSGTRLTVV.

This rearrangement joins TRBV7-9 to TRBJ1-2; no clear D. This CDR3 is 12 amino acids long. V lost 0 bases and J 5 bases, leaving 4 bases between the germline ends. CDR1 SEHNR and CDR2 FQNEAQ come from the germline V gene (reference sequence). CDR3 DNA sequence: TGTGCCAGCAGCTTAGCACAGTATGGCTACACCTTC. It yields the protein CASSLAQYGYTF. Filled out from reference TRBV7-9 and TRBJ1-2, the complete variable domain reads DTGVSQNPRHKITKRGQNVTFRCDPISEHNRLYWYRQTLGQGPEFLTYFQNEAQLEKSRLLSDRFSAERPKGSFSTLEIQRTEQGDSAMYLCASSLAQYGYTFGSGTRLTVV.

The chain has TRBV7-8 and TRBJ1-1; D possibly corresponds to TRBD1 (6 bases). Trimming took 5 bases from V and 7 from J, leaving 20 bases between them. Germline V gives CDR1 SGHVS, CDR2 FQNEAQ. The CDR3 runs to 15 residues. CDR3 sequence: CASSEFGGPGSEAFF. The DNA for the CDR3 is TGTGCCAGCAGCGAGTTCGGGGGCCCCGGCAGTGAAGCTTTCTTT.

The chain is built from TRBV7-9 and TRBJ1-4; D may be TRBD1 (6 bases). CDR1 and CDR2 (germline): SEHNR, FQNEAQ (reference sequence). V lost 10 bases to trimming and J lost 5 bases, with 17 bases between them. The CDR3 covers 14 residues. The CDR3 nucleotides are TGTGCCACCGACCGGGGGGGGCGCAATGAAAAACTGTTTTTT. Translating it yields CATDRGGRNEKLFF.

The CDR3 protein is CASSALGKSNTEAFF. CDR3 DNA sequence: TGTGCCAGCAGCGCCTTGGGCAAATCGAACACTGAAGCTTTCTTT. This rearrangement joins TRBV7-2 to TRBJ1-1; the D is unclear. The length of the CDR3 is 15 residues. From germline, CDR1 is SGHTA and CDR2 FQGNSA. Deletions cut 5 bases from V and 1 base from J, with 14 bases between.

CDR3 DNA: TGTGCCAGCAGTCAGACCGGGACAGATTACAATGAGCAGTTCTTC. Its protein is CASSQTGTDYNEQFF. The chain has TRBV6-6 and TRBJ2-1, with TRBD1 matching 7 bases. V was pared by 5 bases and J by 4 bases, with 8 bases of the junction left unmatched. The CDR3 contains 15 residues. Germline-derived CDR1 and CDR2 are MNHNY and SVGAGI (reference sequence).

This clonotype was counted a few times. The CDR3 protein is CSVEKGTGEVKIFFDEQYF. In DNA form, the CDR3 reads TGCAGCGTTGAAAAGGGGACAGGGGAGGTAAAAATTTTCTTCGACGAGCAGTACTTC. The rearrangement links TRBV29-1 to TRBJ2-7, with 10 bases identical to TRBD1. The CDR3 is 19 amino acids. Germline CDR1 and CDR2: SQVTM and ANQGSEA. The ends lost 2 bases at V and 5 bases at J; junction bases unmatched: 21.

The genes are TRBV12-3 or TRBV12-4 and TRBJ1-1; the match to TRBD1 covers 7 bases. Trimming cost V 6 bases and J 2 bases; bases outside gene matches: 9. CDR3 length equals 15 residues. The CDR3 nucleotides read TGTGCCAGCAGCCGACGACAGGGCGGAAACACTGAAGCTTTCTTT. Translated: CASSRRQGGNTEAFF.

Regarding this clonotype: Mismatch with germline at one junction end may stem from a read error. CDR3 in amino acids: CAGSLGQSYNEQYF. The CDR3 coding sequence is TGTGCCGGCAGTTTGGGACAATCCTACAATGAGCAGTACTTC. The V and J genes are TRBV6-6 and TRBJ2-1; tentatively, D is TRBD1 (6 bases). The DNA end is a closer match to TRBJ2-7, so the J assignment may be wrong. The CDR3 is made up of 14 amino acids. The germline V gene has CDR1 MNHNY and CDR2 SVGAGI (reference sequence).

This CDR3 is CASSYPQNHPSSYNEQFF. The DNA of the CDR3 is TGTGCCAGCAGTTACCCCCAAAATCACCCGAGCTCCTACAATGAGCAGTTCTTC. This chain uses TRBV6-2 or TRBV6-3 with TRBJ2-1; no firm D call. CDR3 length equals 18 residues. From germline, CDR1 is MNHEY and CDR2 SVGEGT. Trimming removed 2 bases from V and 0 bases from J, with 17 bases in between.

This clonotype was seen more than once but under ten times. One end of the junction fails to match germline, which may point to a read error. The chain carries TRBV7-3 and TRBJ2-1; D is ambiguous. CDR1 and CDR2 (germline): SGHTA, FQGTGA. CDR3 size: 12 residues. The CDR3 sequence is CASSSRESEQFF. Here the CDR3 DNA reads TGTGCCAGCAGCTCTCGTGAGTCTGAGCAGTTCTTT.

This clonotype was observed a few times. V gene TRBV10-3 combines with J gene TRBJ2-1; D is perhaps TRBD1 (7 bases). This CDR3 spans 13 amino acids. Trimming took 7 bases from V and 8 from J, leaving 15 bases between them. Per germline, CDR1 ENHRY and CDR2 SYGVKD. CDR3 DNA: TGTGCCATCATCCTTGGAGGGGGCGATGAGCAGTTCTTC. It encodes CAIILGGGDEQFF.

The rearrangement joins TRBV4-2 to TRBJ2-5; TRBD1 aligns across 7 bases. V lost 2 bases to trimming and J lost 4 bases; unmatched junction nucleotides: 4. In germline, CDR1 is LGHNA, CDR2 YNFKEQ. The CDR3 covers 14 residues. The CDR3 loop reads CASSQSQGVETQYF. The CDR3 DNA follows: TGTGCCAGCAGCCAAAGTCAGGGGGTAGAGACCCAGTACTTC.

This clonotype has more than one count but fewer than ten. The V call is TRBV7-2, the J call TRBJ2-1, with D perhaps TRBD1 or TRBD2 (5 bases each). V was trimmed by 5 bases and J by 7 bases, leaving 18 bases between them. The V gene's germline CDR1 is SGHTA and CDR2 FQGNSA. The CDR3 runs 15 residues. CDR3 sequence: CASSQLGASRNEQFF. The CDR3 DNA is TGTGCCAGCAGCCAGTTAGGGGCTAGCAGGAATGAGCAGTTCTTC.

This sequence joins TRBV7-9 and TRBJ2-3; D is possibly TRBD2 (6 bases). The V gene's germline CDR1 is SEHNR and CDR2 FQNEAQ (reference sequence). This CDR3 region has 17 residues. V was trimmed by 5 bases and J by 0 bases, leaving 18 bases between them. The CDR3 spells CASSQYRDSLSTDTQYF. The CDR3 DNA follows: TGTGCCAGCAGCCAATACCGGGACTCATTAAGCACAGATACGCAGTATTTT.

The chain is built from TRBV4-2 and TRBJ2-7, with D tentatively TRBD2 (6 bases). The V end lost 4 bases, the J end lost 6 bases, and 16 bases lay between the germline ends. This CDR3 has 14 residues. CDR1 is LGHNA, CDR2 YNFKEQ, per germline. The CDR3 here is CASSPEALEGEQYF. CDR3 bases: TGTGCCAGCAGCCCGGAAGCCTTGGAGGGCGAGCAGTACTTC.

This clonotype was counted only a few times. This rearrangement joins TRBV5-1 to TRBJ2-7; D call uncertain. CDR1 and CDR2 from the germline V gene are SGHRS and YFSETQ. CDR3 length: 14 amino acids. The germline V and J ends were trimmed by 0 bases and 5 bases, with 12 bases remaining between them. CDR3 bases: TGCGCCAGCAGCTTGGCGCGATCGTCCCACGAGCAGTACTTC. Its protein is CASSLARSSHEQYF.

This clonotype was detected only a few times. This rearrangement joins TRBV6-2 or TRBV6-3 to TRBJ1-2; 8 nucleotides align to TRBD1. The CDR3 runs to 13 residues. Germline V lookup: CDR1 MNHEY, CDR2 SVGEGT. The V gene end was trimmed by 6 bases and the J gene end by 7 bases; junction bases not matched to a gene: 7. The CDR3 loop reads CASSRQGWSGYTF. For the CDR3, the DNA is TGTGCCAGCAGCCGACAGGGGTGGAGTGGCTACACCTTC.

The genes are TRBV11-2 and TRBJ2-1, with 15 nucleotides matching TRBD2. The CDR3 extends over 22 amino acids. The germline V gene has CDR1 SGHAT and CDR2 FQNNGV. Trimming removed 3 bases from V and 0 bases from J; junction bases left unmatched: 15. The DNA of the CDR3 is TGTGCCAGCAGCTTCTTAAAAGTCGGGACTAGCGGGGGGCGAAGCTCCTACAATGAGCAGTTCTTC. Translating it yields CASSFLKVGTSGGRSSYNEQFF.

CDR3 region: CASRPESDTQYF. CDR3 sequence (DNA): TGTGCCAGCAGGCCAGAGTCAGATACGCAGTATTTT. The chain joins TRBV6-5 to TRBJ2-3, with D uncertain. There are 12 residues in the CDR3. The V end was cut by 6 bases, the J end by 4 bases, with 8 bases between. Germline loops: CDR1 MNHEY, CDR2 SVGAGI.

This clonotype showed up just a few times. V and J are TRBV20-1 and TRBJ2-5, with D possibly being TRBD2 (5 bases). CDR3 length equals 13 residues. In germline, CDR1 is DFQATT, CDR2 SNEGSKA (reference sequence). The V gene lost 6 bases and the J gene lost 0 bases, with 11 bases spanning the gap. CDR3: CSAEDLYQETQYF. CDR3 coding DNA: TGCAGTGCGGAGGACCTGTACCAAGAGACCCAGTACTTC.

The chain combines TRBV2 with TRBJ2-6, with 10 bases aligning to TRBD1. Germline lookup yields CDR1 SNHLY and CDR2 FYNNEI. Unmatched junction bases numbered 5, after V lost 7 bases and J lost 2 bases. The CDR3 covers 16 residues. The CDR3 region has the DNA TGTGCCAGCACGCGGGACAGGGGTACTGGGGCCAACGTCCTGACTTTC. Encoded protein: CASTRDRGTGANVLTF. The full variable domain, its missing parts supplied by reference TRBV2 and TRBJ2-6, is EPEVTQTPSHQVTQMGQEVILRCVPISNHLYFYWYRQILGQKVEFLVSFYNNEISEKSEIFDDQFSVERPDGSNFTLKIRSTKLEDSAMYFCASTRDRGTGANVLTFGAGSRLTVL.